This paragraph covers one T cell receptor beta chain sequence. TCRdb derives one entry per CDR3 protein from the 5' RACE reads, leaving out DNA. The sample table sets out about 260,000 distinct CDR3 sequences. CDR3 size: 15 residues. These data come from a study of T cells expressing NK-cell markers. Turning to the study itself: From sorted CD3+CD56+NKG2C+, CD3+CD56+NKG2C- and CD3+CD56-NKG2C+ T cells came the TCR beta repertoires.

This clonotype originated in a woman aged 18-70 years in good health. The sample consisted of blood T cells: a sorted CD56 or NKG2C T cell subset, CD4+ or CD8+ T cells, or bulk PBMC T cells (not recorded which). The J gene is TRBJ2-7, the V gene TRBV12-3 or TRBV12-4; with no DNA, the TCRdb D assignment of TRBD2 cannot be verified. The CDR3 reads CASTLSGTSGYEQYF.